Below, one TCR beta chain is given with its context. Under the authors' procedure: By means of reference gene primer amplification, nucleated cell counts were estimated. Using immunoSEQ multiplex PCR, the repertoire was profiled, and TCRdb retains in-frame clones only, with some absent. V, J and clone size were drawn from that table, and D and trimming were deduced from the DNA. The data contain around 120,000 clones, around three quarters of them singletons. The sample is drawn from a study of blood T cell repertoires in COVID-19. On the study more broadly: From the United States, Italy and Spain came samples of acute and convalescent COVID-19. The analysed material was cDNA or gDNA that came from T cells, B-cell-depleted T cells, or PBMCs.

The specimen was peripheral blood. The clonotype comes from a woman older than 75 with acute or convalescent COVID-19.

CDR3 sequence (DNA): TGTGCCACCAGCAGGGAATCGGGGGGTTGGGCACCCCTCCACTTT. It yields the protein CATSRESGGWAPLHF. This sequence joins TRBV15 and TRBJ1-6; D might be TRBD1 (5 bases). V shed 3 bases and J shed 11 bases, with 17 bases lying between them. Germline V lookup: CDR1 LNHNV, CDR2 YYDKDF (reference sequence). The CDR3 totals 15 residues.